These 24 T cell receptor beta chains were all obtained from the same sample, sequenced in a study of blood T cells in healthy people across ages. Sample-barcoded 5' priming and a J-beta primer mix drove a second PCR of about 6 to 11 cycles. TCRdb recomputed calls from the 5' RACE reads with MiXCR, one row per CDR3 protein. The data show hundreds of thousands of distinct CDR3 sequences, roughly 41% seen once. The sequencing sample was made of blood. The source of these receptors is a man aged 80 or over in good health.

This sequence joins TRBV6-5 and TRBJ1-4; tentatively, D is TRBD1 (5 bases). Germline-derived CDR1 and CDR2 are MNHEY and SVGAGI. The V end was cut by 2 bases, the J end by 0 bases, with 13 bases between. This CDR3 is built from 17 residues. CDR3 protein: CASSYRGGGATNEKLFF. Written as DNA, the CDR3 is TGTGCCAGCAGTTACAGGGGCGGGGGAGCAACTAATGAAAAACTGTTTTTT.

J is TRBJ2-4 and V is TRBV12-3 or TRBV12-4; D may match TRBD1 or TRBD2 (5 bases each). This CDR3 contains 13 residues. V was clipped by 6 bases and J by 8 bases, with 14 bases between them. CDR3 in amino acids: CASSLIGTHIQYF. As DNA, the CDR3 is TGTGCCAGCAGCCTCATAGGGACGCACATTCAGTACTTC.

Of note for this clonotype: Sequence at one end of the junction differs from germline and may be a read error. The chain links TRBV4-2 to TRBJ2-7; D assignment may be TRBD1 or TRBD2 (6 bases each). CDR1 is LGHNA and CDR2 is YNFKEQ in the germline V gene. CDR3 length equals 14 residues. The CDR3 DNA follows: TGTGCCAGCGGCCAAGGGGGGACGGATTCGAAGCAGTACTTC. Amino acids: CASGQGGTDSKQYF.

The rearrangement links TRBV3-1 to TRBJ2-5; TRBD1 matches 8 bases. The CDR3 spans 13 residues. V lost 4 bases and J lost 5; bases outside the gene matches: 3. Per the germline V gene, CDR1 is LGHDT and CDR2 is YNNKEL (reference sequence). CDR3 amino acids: CASSRGDRETQYF. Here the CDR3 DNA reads TGTGCCAGCAGCCGAGGGGACAGGGAGACCCAGTACTTC.

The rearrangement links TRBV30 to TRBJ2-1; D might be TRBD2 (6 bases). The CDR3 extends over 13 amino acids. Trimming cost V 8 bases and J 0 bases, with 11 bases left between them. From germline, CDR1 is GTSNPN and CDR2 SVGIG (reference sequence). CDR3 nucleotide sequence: TGTGCCCTGAGCGGGTCCTCCTACAATGAGCAGTTCTTC. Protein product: CALSGSSYNEQFF.

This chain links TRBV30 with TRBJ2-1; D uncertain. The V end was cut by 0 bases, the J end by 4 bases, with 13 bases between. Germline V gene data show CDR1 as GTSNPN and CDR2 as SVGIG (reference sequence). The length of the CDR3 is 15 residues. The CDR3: CAWSVLTKDYNEQFF. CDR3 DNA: TGTGCCTGGAGTGTACTGACAAAGGATTACAATGAGCAGTTCTTC.

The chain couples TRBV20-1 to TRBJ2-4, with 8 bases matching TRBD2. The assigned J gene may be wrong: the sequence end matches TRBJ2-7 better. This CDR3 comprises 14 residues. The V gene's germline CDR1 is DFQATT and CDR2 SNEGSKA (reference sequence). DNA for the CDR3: TGCAGTGCTAGAGAGGCGGGAGGTAGTCACGAGCAGTACTTC. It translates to CSAREAGGSHEQYF.

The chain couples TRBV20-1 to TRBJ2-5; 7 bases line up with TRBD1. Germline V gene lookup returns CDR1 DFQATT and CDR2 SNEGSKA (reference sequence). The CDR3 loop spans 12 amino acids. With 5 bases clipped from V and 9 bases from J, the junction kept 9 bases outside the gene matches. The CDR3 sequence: CSASDRDLSQYF. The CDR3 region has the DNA TGCAGTGCTTCCGACAGGGATCTGTCCCAGTACTTC.

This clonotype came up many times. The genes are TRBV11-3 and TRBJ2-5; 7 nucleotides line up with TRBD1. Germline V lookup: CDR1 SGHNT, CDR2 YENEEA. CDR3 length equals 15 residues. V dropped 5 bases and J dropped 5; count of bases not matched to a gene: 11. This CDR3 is CASSQSTGMGETQYF. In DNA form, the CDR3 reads TGTGCCAGCAGCCAATCGACAGGGATGGGGGAGACCCAGTACTTC.

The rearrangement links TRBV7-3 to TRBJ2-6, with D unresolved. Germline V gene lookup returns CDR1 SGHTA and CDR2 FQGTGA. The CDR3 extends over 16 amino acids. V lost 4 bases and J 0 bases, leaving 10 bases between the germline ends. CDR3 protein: CASSSTPPSGANVLTF. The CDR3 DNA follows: TGTGCCAGCAGCTCGACGCCTCCCTCTGGGGCCAACGTCCTGACTTTC.

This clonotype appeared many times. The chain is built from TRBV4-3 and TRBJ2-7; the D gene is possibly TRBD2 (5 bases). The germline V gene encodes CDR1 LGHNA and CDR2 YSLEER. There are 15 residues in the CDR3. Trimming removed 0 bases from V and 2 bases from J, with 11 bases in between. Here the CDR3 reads CASSQDLEGAYEQYF. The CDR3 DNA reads TGCGCCAGCAGCCAAGATCTAGAGGGAGCCTACGAGCAGTACTTC.

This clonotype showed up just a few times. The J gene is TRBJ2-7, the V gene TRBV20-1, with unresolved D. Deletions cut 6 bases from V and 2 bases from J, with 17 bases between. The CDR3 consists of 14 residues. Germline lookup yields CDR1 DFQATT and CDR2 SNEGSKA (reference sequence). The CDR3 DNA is TGCAGTGCATCCCCCGGTCGCCAGCCCTACGAGCAGTACTTC. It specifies CSASPGRQPYEQYF.

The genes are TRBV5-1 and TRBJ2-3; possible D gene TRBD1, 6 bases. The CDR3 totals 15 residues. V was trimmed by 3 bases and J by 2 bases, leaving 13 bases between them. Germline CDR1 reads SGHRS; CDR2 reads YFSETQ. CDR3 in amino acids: CASSSKQGTTDTQYF. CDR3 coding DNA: TGCGCCAGCAGCTCTAAACAGGGAACCACAGATACGCAGTATTTT.

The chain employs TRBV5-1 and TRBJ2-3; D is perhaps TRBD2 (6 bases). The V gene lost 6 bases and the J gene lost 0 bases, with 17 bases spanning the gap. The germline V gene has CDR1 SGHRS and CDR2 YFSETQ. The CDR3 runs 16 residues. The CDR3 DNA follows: TGCGCCAGCAAGCCCCCCAGCGGGCAGAGCACAGATACGCAGTATTTT. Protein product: CASKPPSGQSTDTQYF.

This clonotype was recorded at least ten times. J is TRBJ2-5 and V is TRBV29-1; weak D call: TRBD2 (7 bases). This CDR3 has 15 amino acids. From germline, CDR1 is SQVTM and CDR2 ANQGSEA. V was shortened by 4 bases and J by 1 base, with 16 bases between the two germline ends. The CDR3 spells CSVVPGEGIQETQYF. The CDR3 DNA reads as TGCAGCGTTGTGCCAGGGGAGGGTATCCAAGAGACCCAGTACTTC.

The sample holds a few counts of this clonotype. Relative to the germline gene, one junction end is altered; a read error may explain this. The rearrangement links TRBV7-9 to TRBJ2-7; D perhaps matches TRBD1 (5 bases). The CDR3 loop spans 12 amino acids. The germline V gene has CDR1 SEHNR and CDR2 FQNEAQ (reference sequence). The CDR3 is CSSSLTAYEQYF. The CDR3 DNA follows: TGTTCCAGCAGCTTGACAGCTTACGAGCAGTACTTC.

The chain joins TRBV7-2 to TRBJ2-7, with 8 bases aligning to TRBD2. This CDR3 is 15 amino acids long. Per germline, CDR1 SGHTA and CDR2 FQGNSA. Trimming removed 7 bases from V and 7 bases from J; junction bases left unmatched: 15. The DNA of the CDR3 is TGTGCCAGCACCATCGGGAAGCGGGGGTACAATGAGCAGTACTTC. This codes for CASTIGKRGYNEQYF.

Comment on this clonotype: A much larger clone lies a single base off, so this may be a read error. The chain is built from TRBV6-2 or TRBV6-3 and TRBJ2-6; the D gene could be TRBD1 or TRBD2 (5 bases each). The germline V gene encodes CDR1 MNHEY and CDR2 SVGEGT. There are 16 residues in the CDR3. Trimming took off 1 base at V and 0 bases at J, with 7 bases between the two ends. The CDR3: CASSYLGVSGANVLTF. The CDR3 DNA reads TGTGCCAGCAGTTACTTGGGGGTCTCTGGGGCCAACGTCCTGACTTTC.

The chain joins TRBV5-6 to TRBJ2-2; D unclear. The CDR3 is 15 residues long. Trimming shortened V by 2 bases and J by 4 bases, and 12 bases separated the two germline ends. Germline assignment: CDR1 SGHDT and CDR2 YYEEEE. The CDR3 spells CASSFQGRSTGELFF. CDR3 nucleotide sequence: TGTGCCAGCAGCTTCCAAGGAAGGAGCACCGGGGAGCTGTTTTTT.

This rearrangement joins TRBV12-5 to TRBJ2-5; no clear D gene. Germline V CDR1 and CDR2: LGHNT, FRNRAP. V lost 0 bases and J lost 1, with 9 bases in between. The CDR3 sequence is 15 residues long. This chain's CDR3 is CASGLVGEAQETQYF. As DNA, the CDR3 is TGTGCTAGTGGTTTGGTAGGAGAGGCCCAAGAGACCCAGTACTTC.

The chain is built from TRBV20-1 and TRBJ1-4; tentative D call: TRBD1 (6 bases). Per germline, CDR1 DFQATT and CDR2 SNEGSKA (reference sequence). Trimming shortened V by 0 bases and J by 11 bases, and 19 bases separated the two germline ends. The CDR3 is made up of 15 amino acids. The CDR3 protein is CSARDQGLRIGKLFF. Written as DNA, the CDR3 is TGCAGTGCTAGAGATCAGGGGTTGAGGATCGGGAAACTGTTTTTT.

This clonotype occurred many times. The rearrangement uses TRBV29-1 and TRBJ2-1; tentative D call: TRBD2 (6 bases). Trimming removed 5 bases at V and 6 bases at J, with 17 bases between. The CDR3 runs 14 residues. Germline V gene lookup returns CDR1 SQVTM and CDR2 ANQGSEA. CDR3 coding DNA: TGCAGCGTTCCGGGAGTACCAAGGCTCAATGAGCAGTTCTTC. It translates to CSVPGVPRLNEQFF.

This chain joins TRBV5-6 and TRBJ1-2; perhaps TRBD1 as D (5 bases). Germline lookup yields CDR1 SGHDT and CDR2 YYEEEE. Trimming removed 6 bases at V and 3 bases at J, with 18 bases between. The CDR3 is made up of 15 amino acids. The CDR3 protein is CASTLGSGVYYGYTF. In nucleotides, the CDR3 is TGTGCCAGCACCCTTGGATCGGGGGTATACTATGGCTACACCTTC. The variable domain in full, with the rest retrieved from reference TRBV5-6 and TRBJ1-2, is DAGVTQSPTHLIKTRGQQVTLRCSPKSGHDTVSWYQQALGQGPQFIFQYYEEEERQRGNFPDRFSGHQFPNYSSELNVNALLLGDSALYLCASTLGSGVYYGYTFGSGTRLTVV.

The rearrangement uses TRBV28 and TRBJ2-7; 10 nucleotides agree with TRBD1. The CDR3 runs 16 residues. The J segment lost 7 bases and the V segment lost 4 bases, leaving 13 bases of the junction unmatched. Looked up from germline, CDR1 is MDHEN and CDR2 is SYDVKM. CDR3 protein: CASSSPGTGERREQYF. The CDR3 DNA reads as TGTGCCAGCAGTTCACCCGGGACAGGGGAACGTCGGGAGCAGTACTTC.